This record looks at one T cell receptor beta chain sequence and its context. As yet, its antigen is unknown. The CDR3 contains 16 residues. Looked up from germline, CDR1 is DFQATT and CDR2 is SNEGSKA (reference sequence). The data derive from a study of monozygotic twins with inflammatory bowel disease. With the 5' RACE reads reprocessed, TCRdb shows one record per CDR3 protein and no DNA. This table lists fewer than 110,000 distinct CDR3 sequences. Study observations and caveats: IBD patients carried less diverse TCRbeta repertoires (inverse Simpson) than healthy co-twins. Limited statistical power may explain no repertoire similarity difference between concordant and discordant twins. A single strong IBD-associated signal or clonotype was not supported by the findings.

This chain links TRBV20-1 with TRBJ2-3; the TCRdb call, TRBD1, lacks DNA for checking. Sample: blood. The source is a human donor with ulcerative colitis or Crohn's disease, or a healthy co-twin of an affected twin (not recorded which). The chain's CDR3 is CSASSIWRGGTDTQYF.